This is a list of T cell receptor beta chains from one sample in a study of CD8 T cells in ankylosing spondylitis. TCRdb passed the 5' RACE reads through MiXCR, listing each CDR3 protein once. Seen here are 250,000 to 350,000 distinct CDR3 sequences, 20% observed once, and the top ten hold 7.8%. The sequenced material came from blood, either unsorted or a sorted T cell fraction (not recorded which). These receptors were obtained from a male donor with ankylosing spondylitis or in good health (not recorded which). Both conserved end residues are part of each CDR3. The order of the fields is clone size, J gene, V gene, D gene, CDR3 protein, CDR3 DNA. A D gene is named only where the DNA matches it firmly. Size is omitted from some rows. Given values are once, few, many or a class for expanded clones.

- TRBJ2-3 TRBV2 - CASKKGIARDTQYF TGTGCCAGCAAGAAGGGGATTGCCCGCGATACGCAGTATTTT
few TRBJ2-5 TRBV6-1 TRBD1 CASSRTGTGVETQYF TGTGCCAGCAGTAGAACCGGGACAGGGGTAGAGACCCAGTACTTC
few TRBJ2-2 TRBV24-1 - CATGQRGGGSTGELFF TGTGCCACCGGTCAACGAGGGGGGGGGAGCACCGGGGAGCTGTTTTTT
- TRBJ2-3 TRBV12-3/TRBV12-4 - CASSKALGVWTDTQYF TGTGCCAGCAGTAAAGCGTTGGGGGTTTGGACAGATACGCAGTATTTT
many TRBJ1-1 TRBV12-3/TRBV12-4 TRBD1 CASRWGQGTEAFF TGTGCCAGCAGATGGGGACAGGGCACTGAAGCTTTCTTT
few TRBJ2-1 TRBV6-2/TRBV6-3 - CASSPGASSYNEQFF TGTGCCAGCAGTCCCGGGGCGAGCTCCTACAATGAGCAGTTCTTC
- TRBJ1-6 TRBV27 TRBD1 CASSLSPRTGSRSPLHF TGTGCCAGCAGTTTATCCCCCCGGACAGGGTCGAGGTCACCCCTCCACTTT
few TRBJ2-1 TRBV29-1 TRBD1 CSVEDLAGGVYNEQFF TGCAGCGTTGAAGATCTTGCAGGGGGAGTCTACAATGAGCAGTTCTTC
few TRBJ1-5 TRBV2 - CASSELAGNQPQHF TGTGCCAGCAGTGAACTCGCGGGGAATCAGCCCCAGCATTTT
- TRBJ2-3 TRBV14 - CASSQGGSWSADTQYF TGTGCCAGCAGCCAAGGGGGATCCTGGTCGGCAGATACGCAGTATTTT
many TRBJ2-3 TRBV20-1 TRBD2 CSASRLAGITDTQYF TGCAGTGCTAGCCGCCTAGCGGGGATCACAGATACGCAGTATTTT
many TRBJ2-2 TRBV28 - CASGRRNTGELFF TGTGCCAGCGGACGTAGAAACACCGGGGAGCTGTTTTTT
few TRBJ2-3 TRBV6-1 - CASGPGGRLGTDTQYF TGTGCGAGCGGGCCAGGGGGACGTCTAGGCACAGATACGCAGTATTTT
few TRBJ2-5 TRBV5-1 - CASSPGLETQYF TGCGCCAGCAGCCCCGGGCTAGAGACCCAGTACTTC
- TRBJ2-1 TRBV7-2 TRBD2 CASSPGLAGAGEQFF TGTGCCAGCAGTCCCGGACTAGCGGGAGCGGGTGAGCAGTTCTTC
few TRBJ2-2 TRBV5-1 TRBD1 CASSTNGQGNTGELFF TGCGCCAGCAGCACCAATGGACAGGGAAACACCGGGGAGCTGTTTTTT
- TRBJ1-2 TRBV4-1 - CASSPTGAVNYGYTF TGCGCCAGCAGCCCTACGGGGGCGGTGAACTATGGCTACACCTTC
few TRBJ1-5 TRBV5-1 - CASSPTGYRNQPQHF TGCGCCAGCAGCCCCACCGGTTATCGCAATCAGCCCCAGCATTTT
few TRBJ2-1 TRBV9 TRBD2 CASSVSGGPNNEQFF TGTGCCAGCAGCGTATCGGGGGGGCCTAACAATGAGCAGTTCTTC
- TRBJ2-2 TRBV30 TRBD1 CAWRITGVTGELFF TGTGCCTGGAGAATCACAGGGGTTACCGGGGAGCTGTTTTTT
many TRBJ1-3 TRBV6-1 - CATGRGNGNTIYF TGTGCCACTGGCAGGGGCAACGGAAACACCATATATTTT
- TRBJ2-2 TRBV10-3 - CAISAGVTGELFF TGTGCCATCTCGGCAGGGGTCACCGGGGAGCTGTTTTTT
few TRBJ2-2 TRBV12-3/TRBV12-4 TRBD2 CASTNSGGAYTGELFF TGTGCCAGCACCAATAGCGGGGGGGCCTATACCGGGGAGCTGTTTTTT
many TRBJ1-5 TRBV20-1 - CSASRDSNQPQHF TGCAGTGCTAGTCGGGATAGCAATCAGCCCCAGCATTTT
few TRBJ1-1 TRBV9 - CASSVGQANTEAFF TGTGCCAGCAGCGTCGGACAAGCGAACACTGAAGCTTTCTTT
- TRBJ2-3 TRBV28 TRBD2 CASSSMTSGRATQYF TGTGCCAGCAGTTCCATGACTAGCGGGAGGGCCACGCAGTATTTT
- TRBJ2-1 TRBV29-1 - CSVAPTTGNEQFF TGCAGCGTTGCCCCGACTACTGGCAATGAGCAGTTCTTC
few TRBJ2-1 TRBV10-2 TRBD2 CASSDPSGSYNEQFF TGCGCCAGCAGTGACCCTAGCGGGAGTTACAATGAGCAGTTCTTC
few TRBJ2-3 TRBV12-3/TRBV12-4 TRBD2 CASRPGGGSDTQYF TGTGCCAGCAGACCTGGGGGGGGGTCAGATACGCAGTATTTT
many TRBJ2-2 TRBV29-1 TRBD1 CSVAQGTGELFF TGCAGCGTTGCACAGGGGACCGGGGAGCTGTTTTTT
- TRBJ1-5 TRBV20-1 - CSARKQGANQPQHF TGCAGTGCTAGAAAACAGGGTGCTAATCAGCCCCAGCATTTT
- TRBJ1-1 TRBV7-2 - CASSLGRDSAEAFF TGTGCCAGCAGCTTAGGCAGGGATAGCGCTGAAGCTTTCTTT
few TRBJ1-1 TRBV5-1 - CASSPLTGYGGRGTEAFF TGCGCCAGCAGTCCACTGACGGGTTATGGGGGAAGGGGCACTGAAGCTTTCTTT
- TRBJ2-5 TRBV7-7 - CASSLYLGQETQYF TGTGCCAGCAGCTTATACTTGGGACAAGAGACCCAGTACTTC
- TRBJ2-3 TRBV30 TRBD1 CAWSRQGDTQYF TGTGCCTGGAGTCGACAGGGGGATACGCAGTATTTT
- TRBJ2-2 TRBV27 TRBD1 CASSSYRGKSGELFF TGTGCCAGCAGTTCCTACAGGGGAAAAAGCGGGGAGCTGTTTTTT
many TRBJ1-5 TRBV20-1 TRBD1 CSARPTGSSNQPQHF TGCAGTGCTAGGCCGACAGGGAGTAGCAATCAGCCCCAGCATTTT
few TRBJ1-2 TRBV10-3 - CAISESALLRGGYTF TGTGCCATCAGTGAGTCTGCCCTACTTAGAGGTGGCTACACCTTC
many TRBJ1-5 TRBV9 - CASSVGLENGPQHF TGTGCCAGCAGCGTAGGATTAGAGAATGGGCCCCAGCATTTT
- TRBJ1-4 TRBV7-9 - CASSQSGRTTNEKLFF TGTGCCAGCAGCCAATCTGGACGGACAACTAATGAAAAACTGTTTTTT
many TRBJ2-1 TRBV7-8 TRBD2 CASSLGTSGWSSYNEQFF TGTGCCAGCAGCTTAGGTACTAGCGGTTGGAGCTCCTACAATGAGCAGTTCTTC
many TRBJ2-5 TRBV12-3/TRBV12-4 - CASSLTGSVETQYF TGTGCCAGCAGTTTGACGGGGTCAGTAGAGACCCAGTACTTC
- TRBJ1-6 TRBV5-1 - CASSLERVGSPLHF TGCGCCAGCAGCCTGGAAAGGGTCGGTTCACCCCTCCACTTT
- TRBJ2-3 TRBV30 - CAWGGPTIDTDTQYF TGTGCCTGGGGAGGTCCGACAATTGACACAGATACGCAGTATTTT
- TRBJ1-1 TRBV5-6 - CASSRPERSSEAFF TGTGCCAGCAGCCGGCCCGAAAGGAGCTCTGAAGCTTTCTTT
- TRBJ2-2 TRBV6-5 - CASSYPGDSPRLIGELFF TGTGCCAGCAGTTACCCGGGGGACAGCCCGAGGTTGATCGGGGAGCTGTTTTTT
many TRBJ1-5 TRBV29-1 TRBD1 CSVAGTGDQPQHF TGCAGCGTTGCTGGGACAGGAGATCAGCCCCAGCATTTT
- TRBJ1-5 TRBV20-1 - CSASGDTGQPQHF TGCAGTGCTAGCGGCGACACAGGTCAGCCCCAGCATTTT
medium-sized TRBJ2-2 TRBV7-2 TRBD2 CASSLSGGASAGELFF TGTGCCAGCAGCCTTAGCGGGGGGGCCAGCGCCGGGGAGCTGTTTTTT
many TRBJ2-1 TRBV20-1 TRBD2 CSATGTSGGSARNEQFF TGCAGTGCTACCGGGACTAGCGGGGGAAGCGCCCGTAATGAGCAGTTCTTC
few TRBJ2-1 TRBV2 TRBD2 CANTDLGVTSGHNEQFF TGTGCCAACACTGACCTGGGGGTGACTAGCGGTCACAATGAGCAGTTCTTC
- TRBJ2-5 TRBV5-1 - CASSSVAGSETQYF TGCGCCAGCAGCTCGGTGGCGGGGTCAGAGACCCAGTACTTC
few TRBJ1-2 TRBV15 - CATSRVGYGYTF TGTGCCACCAGCCGGGTGGGCTATGGCTACACCTTC